This T cell receptor beta chain was recorded in a study of T cell repertoires in cytomegalovirus infection. The overall study: Public TCR beta signatures indicated both CMV infection and matching HLA type.

Study-wide findings and caveats: CMV-specific TCR beta clonotypes restricted by HLA-C were the ones dominating the ex vivo response.

About this clonotype itself: Its specificity is not known.

TCRdb processed the reads anew with MiXCR; each CDR3 protein has one entry. The sample lists about 58,000 distinct CDR3 sequences; roughly 20% were seen once. Germline V CDR1 and CDR2: MNHEY, SMNVEV (reference sequence). This CDR3 spans 16 amino acids. Trimming took 2 bases from V and 2 from J, leaving 13 bases between them. Specimen: CD8+ T cells from cultured PBMCs, collected from culture after CMV antigen stimulation. The chain links TRBV27 to TRBJ1-5, with D maybe TRBD1 (6 bases). The sequence was obtained from a human donor in good health (CMV status not recorded). Some clones in this sample may be carry-over from other donors' samples. CDR3 sequence reads: CASSLGGRQGNQPQHF. CDR3 DNA: TGTGCCAGCAGTTTAGGGGGTCGACAGGGCAATCAGCCCCAGCATTTT.